Reported below is one TCR beta chain. These data come from a study of shared clonotypes between healthy human individuals. Clones were read by immunoSEQ multiplex PCR, and TCRdb kept only the in-frame ones, dropping some. The sample lists about 2 million clones, roughly 94% occurring once. V shed 10 bases and J 7 bases; nucleotides not matched to a gene: 5. The germline V gene encodes CDR1 SNHLY and CDR2 FYNNEI. The CDR3 spans 13 residues. Only CD45RO-negative cells positively selected for CCR7 counted as naive CD8 cells, so terminally differentiated effector memory CD45RA+ cells were excluded. What was sequenced was naive CD8+ T cells sorted from blood. The clonotype originates from a man between 18 and 29 years old in good health. This chain joins TRBV2 and TRBJ2-1; 12 nucleotides line up with TRBD2. CDR3 protein: CATQTSGSNEQFF. The CDR3 DNA reads as TGTGCCACCCAGACTAGCGGGAGTAATGAGCAGTTCTTC.